One and the same sample provided the 24 T cell receptor beta chains below, sequenced in a study of T cell repertoires in cytomegalovirus infection. TCRdb re-derived calls from the reads in MiXCR, one entry per CDR3 protein. The profile shows approximately 300,000 distinct CDR3 sequences, 20% to 25% of them singletons. The antigens for these receptors are not known. Specimen: cultured PBMCs, collected from culture after CMV antigen stimulation. These receptor sequences come from a human donor in good health (CMV status not recorded). Some clones in this sample may be carry-over from other donors' samples.

In its sample, this clonotype was seen many times. The V and J genes are TRBV5-1 and TRBJ2-7; TRBD2 agrees at 13 bases. Germline V gene sequence: CDR1 SGHRS, CDR2 YFSETQ. This CDR3 is 14 amino acids long. Trimming took 6 bases from V and 3 from J; bases not matched to a gene: 3. The CDR3 nucleotides are TGCGCCAGCACAGGGACTAGCGGGAACTACGAGCAGTACTTC. It encodes CASTGTSGNYEQYF.

The chain carries TRBV20-1 and TRBJ2-3, with 7 bases identical to TRBD1. CDR1 and CDR2 (germline): DFQATT, SNEGSKA (reference sequence). The CDR3 contains 15 residues. J lost 6 bases, V lost 5 bases, and 14 bases had no gene match. Here the CDR3 DNA reads TGCAGTGCTGGGGGACAGTCCAAGGGAAGCGATACGCAGTATTTT. Residues: CSAGGQSKGSDTQYF.

V is TRBV7-9 and J is TRBJ2-1; D might be TRBD2 (5 bases). Germline assignment: CDR1 SEHNR and CDR2 FQNEAQ (reference sequence). V was clipped by 4 bases and J by 0 bases, with 19 bases between them. The CDR3 covers 18 residues. CDR3 sequence: CASSYPGIPKSSYNEQFF. DNA of the CDR3: TGTGCCAGCAGCTACCCGGGAATTCCGAAAAGCTCCTACAATGAGCAGTTCTTC.

This clonotype was seen at least ten times. This chain joins TRBV7-2 and TRBJ2-3, with 9 positions matching TRBD2. The CDR3 sequence is 16 residues long. V shed 1 base and J 2 bases; nucleotides not matched to a gene: 4. The germline V gene encodes CDR1 SGHTA and CDR2 FQGNSA. The DNA of the CDR3 is TGTGCCAGCAGCTTAGGCGCTAGCGGGAACACAGATACGCAGTATTTT. Protein sequence: CASSLGASGNTDTQYF.

The CDR3 region has the DNA TGTGCCAGCAGCTTTCAGGGCCCCGACCCTAACACCGGGGAGCTGTTTTTT. Protein product: CASSFQGPDPNTGELFF. V and J are TRBV11-2 and TRBJ2-2; tentative D call: TRBD1 (5 bases). CDR1 SGHAT and CDR2 FQNNGV come from the germline V gene. The CDR3 runs to 17 residues. V gave up 3 bases and J gave up 2 bases, with 16 bases separating them. The full variable domain, rest sourced from reference TRBV11-2 and TRBJ2-2, is EAGVAQSPRYKIIEKRQSVAFWCNPISGHATLYWYQQILGQGPKLLIQFQNNGVVDDSQLPKDRFSAERLKGVDSTLKIQPAKLEDSAVYLCASSFQGPDPNTGELFFGEGSRLTVL.

This clonotype was recorded at least ten times. The chain employs TRBV5-4 and TRBJ1-2; D gene uncertain. The CDR3 totals 11 residues. Germline V gene lookup returns CDR1 SGHNT and CDR2 YYREEE (reference sequence). V was clipped by 1 base and J by 10 bases, with 8 bases between them. This CDR3 is CASSLQSYYTF. The CDR3 bases are TGTGCCAGCAGCTTGCAGAGCTACTACACCTTC. The variable domain in full, completed from reference TRBV5-4 and TRBJ1-2, reads ETGVTQSPTHLIKTRGQQVTLRCSSQSGHNTVSWYQQALGQGPQFIFQYYREEENGRGNFPPRFSGLQFPNYSSELNVNALELDDSALYLCASSLQSYYTFGSGTRLTVV.

This clonotype occurred a few times. The V gene is TRBV19, the J gene TRBJ1-2; D might be TRBD1 (6 bases). Trimming took off 5 bases at V and 4 bases at J, with 23 bases between the two ends. Looked up from germline, CDR1 is LNHDA and CDR2 is SQIVND (reference sequence). This CDR3 is 17 amino acids long. CDR3 nucleotide sequence: TGTGCCAGTAGTTCAAGGGACACCAGGGGACGCGGCTATGGCTACACCTTC. Amino acids: CASSSRDTRGRGYGYTF.

The chain has TRBV12-3 or TRBV12-4 and TRBJ2-2; 11 nucleotides align to TRBD1. The ends lost 7 bases at V and 4 bases at J; junction bases unmatched: 11. The CDR3 spans 17 residues. CDR3 in amino acids: CASTTWTGGASTGELFF. In nucleotides, the CDR3 is TGTGCCAGCACCACCTGGACAGGGGGCGCGAGCACCGGGGAGCTGTTTTTT.

This clonotype was counted only a few times. As DNA, the CDR3 is TGTGCCAGCAGTGAAGACGGAAGTCTGGGACATATGCTGGGAAGAGAGCTCACAGATACGCAGTATTTT. Translation gives CASSEDGSLGHMLGRELTDTQYF. The V and J genes are TRBV6-5 and TRBJ2-3; maybe TRBD1 (6 bases). CDR1 is MNHEY, CDR2 SVGAGI, per germline. Trimming took 5 bases from V and 2 from J, leaving 38 bases between them. This CDR3 has 23 amino acids.

This clonotype was seen repeatedly, ten times or more. The chain has TRBV7-7 and TRBJ2-2; D is uncertain. CDR1 SSHAT and CDR2 FNYEAQ come from the germline V gene (reference sequence). The CDR3 runs 16 residues. Trimming removed 3 bases at V and 0 bases at J, with 11 bases between. DNA of the CDR3: TGTGCCAGCAGCTTGGCTCCTCAAGCGAACACCGGGGAGCTGTTTTTT. This codes for CASSLAPQANTGELFF. The variable domain in full, with the rest retrieved from reference TRBV7-7 and TRBJ2-2, is GAGVSQSPRYKVTKRGQDVTLRCDPISSHATLYWYQQALGQGPEFLTYFNYEAQPDKSGLPSDRFSAERPEGSISTLTIQRTEQRDSAMYRCASSLAPQANTGELFFGEGSRLTVL.

The genes are TRBV12-3 or TRBV12-4 and TRBJ2-1; D not certain. The ends were cut back, 5 bases at V and 0 bases at J, with 11 bases in the middle. CDR3 length equals 15 residues. The CDR3 is CASSTRRSSYNEQFF. CDR3 nucleotides: TGTGCCAGCAGTACCCGTCGGAGCTCCTACAATGAGCAGTTCTTC.

The gene calls are TRBV9 and TRBJ1-1; no firm D call. V was clipped by 3 bases and J by 6 bases, with 3 bases between them. The germline CDR1 and CDR2 sequences are SGDLS and YYNGEE. The CDR3 has 10 residues. CDR3 region: CASSASEAFF. The CDR3 nucleotides are TGTGCCAGCAGCGCTTCTGAAGCTTTCTTT.

This clonotype came up many times. The gene calls are TRBV2 and TRBJ1-6; D remains unclear. The V end lost 5 bases, the J end lost 7 bases, and 3 bases lay between the germline ends. Germline lookup yields CDR1 SNHLY and CDR2 FYNNEI. The length of the CDR3 is 11 residues. Here the CDR3 DNA reads TGTGCCAGCAGTAGAAATTCACCCCTCCACTTT. It is translated as CASSRNSPLHF.

This clonotype appeared many times. The chain couples TRBV7-2 to TRBJ2-5, with 8 bases that match TRBD1. In germline, CDR1 is SGHTA, CDR2 FQGNSA. V was clipped by 5 bases and J by 5 bases; unmatched bases: 7. The CDR3 is 14 amino acids. The chain's CDR3 is CASSHPGGVETQYF. CDR3 nucleotide sequence: TGTGCCAGCAGCCATCCAGGGGGCGTGGAGACCCAGTACTTC.

The rearrangement uses TRBV6-1 and TRBJ2-1; TRBD2 matches 9 bases. With V trimmed by 0 bases and J by 4 bases, 1 base remained unmatched. The germline V gene has CDR1 MNHNS and CDR2 SASEGT. CDR3 size: 15 residues. The CDR3 is CASSEASGSYNEQFF. The CDR3 DNA sequence: TGTGCCAGCAGTGAAGCTAGCGGGAGTTACAATGAGCAGTTCTTC.

In this sample, this clonotype turned up a few times. The chain employs TRBV4-3 and TRBJ1-1; D possibly corresponds to TRBD1 (5 bases). The V end lost 0 bases, the J end lost 4 bases, and 12 bases lay between the germline ends. This CDR3 has 15 amino acids. Germline CDR1 LGHNA, CDR2 YSLEER. This CDR3 reads CASSQEGGGSTEAFF. In DNA form, the CDR3 reads TGCGCCAGCAGCCAAGAGGGGGGGGGGAGCACTGAAGCTTTCTTT.

The CDR3 region has the DNA TGCGCCAGCAGGTCAGCGGGGCGGTCAGATACGCAGTATTTT. It specifies CASRSAGRSDTQYF. The chain couples TRBV4-1 to TRBJ2-3, with 7 bases that match TRBD2. V dropped 6 bases and J dropped 4; count of bases not matched to a gene: 7. The CDR3 spans 14 residues. From germline, CDR1 is MGHRA and CDR2 YSYEKL.

This clonotype was detected only a few times. The junction does not match germline at one end; this may be a read error. The genes are TRBV4-1 and TRBJ2-7; 8 nucleotides align to TRBD2. In germline, CDR1 is MGHRA, CDR2 YSYEKL. CDR3 length equals 14 residues. CDR3 amino acids: CASSQQAGAYEQYF. The CDR3, as DNA: TGTGCCAGCAGCCAACAAGCGGGGGCCTACGAGCAGTACTTC.

V usage is TRBV28 and J usage is TRBJ2-1, with D perhaps assigned TRBD1 or TRBD2 (9 bases each). V lost 5 bases and J lost 9, with 29 bases in between. Germline CDR1 reads MDHEN; CDR2 reads SYDVKM. This CDR3 contains 18 residues. The CDR3 nucleotides read TGTGCCAGCAGTCGGGACAGGGCCGAAGGTAGCGGGAGTAGTGAGCAGTTCTTC. Its translation is CASSRDRAEGSGSSEQFF.

This clonotype was counted a few times. The rearrangement links TRBV7-2 to TRBJ1-5; no definite D call. The V end was cut by 1 base, the J end by 6 bases, with 7 bases between. Germline assignment: CDR1 SGHTA and CDR2 FQGNSA. The CDR3 loop spans 13 amino acids. CDR3 amino acids: CASSLERLQPQHF. CDR3 DNA sequence: TGTGCCAGCAGCTTAGAGCGTCTTCAGCCCCAGCATTTT.

V gene TRBV6-6 combines with J gene TRBJ1-2, with a tentative D call TRBD1 (6 bases). The CDR3 is made up of 14 amino acids. Germline V CDR1 and CDR2: MNHNY, SVGAGI (reference sequence). Trimming removed 4 bases from V and 4 bases from J, with 13 bases in between. The CDR3 bases are TGTGCCAGCAGTTTCGACAGGATGAGCTATGGCTACACCTTC. Its protein product is CASSFDRMSYGYTF.

This chain joins TRBV29-1 and TRBJ1-3, with D unresolved. Germline lookup yields CDR1 SQVTM and CDR2 ANQGSEA. Trimming cost V 4 bases and J 4 bases, with 17 bases left between them. This CDR3 has 15 amino acids. CDR3 sequence (DNA): TGCAGCGTTGCACTCCCTACCGGGTTCGGAAACACCATATATTTT. This encodes CSVALPTGFGNTIYF.

In its sample, this clonotype was seen many times. The V call is TRBV18, the J call TRBJ2-2, with unresolved D. Deletions cut 3 bases from V and 10 bases from J, with 15 bases between. The CDR3 is 14 amino acids. Germline V CDR1 and CDR2: KGHSH, LQKENI. The CDR3 DNA is TGTGCCAGCTCACCGGAATTCTCGGTTGAGGAGCTGTTTTTT. Translation gives CASSPEFSVEELFF.

CDR3 sequence reads: CASSLWGVQETQYF. CDR3 DNA sequence: TGTGCCAGCAGCCTTTGGGGCGTCCAAGAGACCCAGTACTTC. V and J are TRBV3-1 and TRBJ2-5, with TRBD1 as a possible D gene (5 bases). Trimming took 4 bases from V and 1 from J, leaving 10 bases between them. The germline CDR1 and CDR2 sequences are LGHDT and YNNKEL (reference sequence). This CDR3 region has 14 residues.